This TCR beta chain was identified in a study of T cell responses to AZD1222 COVID-19 vaccine. Study-level points and caveats: Two doses of AZD1222 preceded a rise in Spike-specific TCR breadth and depth. Without day 14 samples, only post-peak T cell repertoires were studied. Donors skewed white British and female; clonal diversity was possibly underestimated. Only a handful of AZD1222 recipients tested seropositive at baseline.

Libraries were prepared by immunoSEQ multiplex PCR; TCRdb keeps only in-frame clonotypes and omits some of them. In the table there are roughly 100,000 clones, roughly 80% of which are singletons. The J segment lost 2 bases and the V segment lost 4 bases, leaving 13 bases of the junction unmatched. There are 19 residues in the CDR3. Germline lookup yields CDR1 SGHNT and CDR2 YYREEE (reference sequence). On this clone itself: Its antigen is unknown.

The origin of this receptor is an adult in good health. The material was peripheral blood, obtained on day 0 of AZD1222 vaccination. The chain joins TRBV5-4 to TRBJ2-3, with 13 bases matching TRBD2. CDR3 sequence: CASSGLTALAGGNTDTQYF. In DNA form, the CDR3 reads TGTGCCAGCAGCGGACTGACCGCACTAGCGGGGGGGAACACAGATACGCAGTATTTT.